Sequencing of this T cell receptor (beta chain) was carried out in a study of regulatory T cells in long-lasting Graves disease. Arm-PCR of CDR3 regions with iRepertoire HTBI primers generated TCR beta libraries. TCRdb reprocessed the multiplex PCR reads with MiXCR, giving one entry per CDR3 protein. The table records some 200,000 distinct CDR3 sequences, roughly a fifth of them present only once. In this sample, this clonotype turned up many times. CDR3 length equals 13 residues. V lost 2 bases to trimming and J lost 11 bases; unmatched junction nucleotides: 6. CDR1 is MNHEY and CDR2 is SVGAGI in the germline V gene. Time point denoted: newly diagnosed GD, antithyroid drugs for less than 3 months. Following extraction of RNA from PBMCs, that RNA was used to make the TCR library. The data also belong to a second study, concerning T cells in Graves' hyperthyroidism and ophthalmopathy.

This specimen was peripheral blood mononuclear cells (PBMCs), taken at new diagnosis, from a patient treated with antithyroid drugs. This receptor was obtained from a woman in her 30s with Graves disease. V and J are TRBV6-5 and TRBJ1-1; 9 nucleotides match TRBD1. Here the CDR3 DNA reads TGTGCCAGCAGTTACGTACAGGGGGCGCCTGCTTTCTTT. Residues: CASSYVQGAPAFF.